Sequencing of this T cell receptor beta chain was carried out in a study of blood T cell repertoires in COVID-19 (dated by TCRdb to the early 2020s). As for the study more broadly: The collaborator samples originated in the United States, Italy and Spain and spanned the acute and convalescent phases of COVID-19. Where HLA class I and class II types were available, the types were taken from metadata supplied by the sample provider, not from assay-based typing. The dataset comprised deeply sampled blood TCRbeta repertoires from subjects exposed to, actively infected with, or recovered from COVID-19. A freely available public database, intended as a resource for researchers studying the immune response to SARS-CoV-2, is where the repertoires were released. The samples were drawn from two sources: the first 160 participants of the ongoing ImmuneRACE study, and 1,000 to 1,500 subjects contributed by 6 global collaborators. The prospective study material was composed of cDNA or gDNA derived from T cells, B-cell-depleted T cells, or PBMCs. A de-identified subject ID, COVID-19 status, age in years and sex were almost always included in the sample metadata.

At one collaborating source in Seattle, patients were enrolled during active infection and were followed longitudinally through the course of disease. The collaborating institutions used their own protocols to collect whole blood in K2EDTA tubes. For TCRbeta analysis, collaborators shipped samples as frozen whole blood, isolated PBMCs, or DNA extracted from either of those sample types. Broad study findings and their caveats: How much clinical and demographic metadata was included differed by source and by participant, and the metadata was provided uncurated.

Via the germline V gene, CDR1 is SGHTA and CDR2 FQGNSA. Its CDR3 holds 14 amino acids, cysteine through phenylalanine. Only the CDR3 portion is preserved as DNA: 42 bases, with reading frame beginning at the first base. A word on this clone: What antigen it recognizes has not been identified. No per-base quality is available; no much larger clone lies one base away.

TCRbeta CDR3 regions were amplified from genomic DNA using the immunoSEQ Assay, a bias-controlled multiplex PCR. The authors' pipeline ran thus. Nucleated cell counts per sample were estimated from amplification of reference gene primers within the assay. To quantify the absolute abundance of each unique TCRbeta CDR3 rearrangement, sequence reads were collapsed and filtered. For each sample, productive Simpson clonality was calculated as the square root of Simpson's diversity index across productive rearrangements. The table was pulled from immuneACCESS by TCRdb, which kept in-frame rearrangements only. Such tables lose some clones; where checked, under half of the loss comes from unresolved V genes, and the rest has no known cause. V, J and clone size reflect that table, while D and trimming were determined from the DNA. For this sample the table gives approximately 140,000 clones, of which 75% to 90% were detected only once. Around 15% of the sample is taken by the ten largest.

The chain is encoded by TRBV7-2 joined to TRBJ1-2; D gene: possibly TRBD1, on 6 matching bases. This clonotype was obtained from a man younger than 35 with COVID-19, enrolled during active disease. Sequencing was carried out using peripheral blood. The DNA reads TGTGCAGTCATTCAGGGGCCCCTAGGCTATGGCTACACCTTC. This is translated as CAVIQGPLGYGYTF.